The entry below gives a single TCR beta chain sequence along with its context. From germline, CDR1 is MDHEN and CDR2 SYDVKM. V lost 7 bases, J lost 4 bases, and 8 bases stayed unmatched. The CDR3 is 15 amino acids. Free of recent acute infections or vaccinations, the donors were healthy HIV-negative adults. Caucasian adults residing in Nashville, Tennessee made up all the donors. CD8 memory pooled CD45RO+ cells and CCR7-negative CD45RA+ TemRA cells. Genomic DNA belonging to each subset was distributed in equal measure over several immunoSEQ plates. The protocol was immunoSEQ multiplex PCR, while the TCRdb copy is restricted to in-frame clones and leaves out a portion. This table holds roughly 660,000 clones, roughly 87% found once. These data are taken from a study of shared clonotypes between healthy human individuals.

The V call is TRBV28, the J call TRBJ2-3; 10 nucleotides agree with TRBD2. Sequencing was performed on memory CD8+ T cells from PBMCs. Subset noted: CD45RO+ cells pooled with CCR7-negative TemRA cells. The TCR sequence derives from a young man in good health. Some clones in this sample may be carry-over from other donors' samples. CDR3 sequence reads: CASTRLAGVSDTQYF. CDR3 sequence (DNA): TGTGCCAGCACGCGCCTAGCGGGAGTTTCAGATACGCAGTATTTT.